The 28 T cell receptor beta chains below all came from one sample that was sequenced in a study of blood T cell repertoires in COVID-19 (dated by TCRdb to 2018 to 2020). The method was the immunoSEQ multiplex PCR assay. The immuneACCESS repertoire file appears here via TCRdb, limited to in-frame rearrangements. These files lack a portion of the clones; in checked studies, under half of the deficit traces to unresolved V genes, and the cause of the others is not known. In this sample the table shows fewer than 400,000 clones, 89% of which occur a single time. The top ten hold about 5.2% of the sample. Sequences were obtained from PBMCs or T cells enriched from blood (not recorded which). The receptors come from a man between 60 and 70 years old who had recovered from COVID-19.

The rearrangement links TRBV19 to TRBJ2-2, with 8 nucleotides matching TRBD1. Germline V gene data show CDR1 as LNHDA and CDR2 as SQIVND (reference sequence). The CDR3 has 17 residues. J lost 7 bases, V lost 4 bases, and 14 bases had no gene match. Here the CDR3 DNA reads TGTGCCAGTAGTACCCGACAGGGGCCGCAATTGGGCGGGGAGCTGTTTTTT. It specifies CASSTRQGPQLGGELFF.

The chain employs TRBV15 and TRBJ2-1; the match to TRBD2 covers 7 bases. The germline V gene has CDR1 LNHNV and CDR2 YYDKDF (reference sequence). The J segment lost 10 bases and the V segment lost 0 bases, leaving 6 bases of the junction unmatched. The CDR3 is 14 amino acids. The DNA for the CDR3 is TGTGCCACCAGCAGAGAGAGGACTAGGGGCGAGCAGTTCTTC. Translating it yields CATSRERTRGEQFF.

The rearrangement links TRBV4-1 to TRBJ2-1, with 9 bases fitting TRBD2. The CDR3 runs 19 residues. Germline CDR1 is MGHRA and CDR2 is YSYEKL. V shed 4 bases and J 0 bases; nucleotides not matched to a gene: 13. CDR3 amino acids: CASSPRDSRTSVSYNEQFF. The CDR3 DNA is TGCGCCAGCAGCCCCCGGGATAGCCGGACTAGCGTCTCCTACAATGAGCAGTTCTTC.

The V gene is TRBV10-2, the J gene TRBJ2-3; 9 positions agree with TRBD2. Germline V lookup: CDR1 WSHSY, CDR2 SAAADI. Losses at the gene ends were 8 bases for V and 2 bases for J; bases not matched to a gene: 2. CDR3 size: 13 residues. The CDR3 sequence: CASGGLATDTQYF. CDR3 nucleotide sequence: TGCGCCAGCGGGGGACTAGCCACAGATACGCAGTATTTT.

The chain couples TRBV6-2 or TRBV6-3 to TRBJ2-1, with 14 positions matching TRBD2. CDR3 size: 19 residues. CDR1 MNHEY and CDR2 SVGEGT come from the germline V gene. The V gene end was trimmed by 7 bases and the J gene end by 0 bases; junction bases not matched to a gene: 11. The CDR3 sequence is CASIPNPGLAGVSYNEQFF. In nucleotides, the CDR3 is TGTGCCAGCATCCCGAACCCGGGACTAGCGGGAGTCTCCTACAATGAGCAGTTCTTC.

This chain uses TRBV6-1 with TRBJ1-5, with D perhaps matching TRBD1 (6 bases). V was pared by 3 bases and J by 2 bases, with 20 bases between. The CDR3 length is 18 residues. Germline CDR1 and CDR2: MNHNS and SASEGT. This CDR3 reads CASSETWGGGVGNQPQHF. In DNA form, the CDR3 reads TGTGCCAGCAGTGAGACTTGGGGAGGGGGTGTGGGCAATCAGCCCCAGCATTTT.

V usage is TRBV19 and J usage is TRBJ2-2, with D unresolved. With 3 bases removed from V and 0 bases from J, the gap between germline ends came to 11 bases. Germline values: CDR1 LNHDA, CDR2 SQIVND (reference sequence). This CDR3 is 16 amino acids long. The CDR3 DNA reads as TGTGCCAGTAGTATGCCCAGACATTCGAACACCGGGGAGCTGTTTTTT. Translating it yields CASSMPRHSNTGELFF.

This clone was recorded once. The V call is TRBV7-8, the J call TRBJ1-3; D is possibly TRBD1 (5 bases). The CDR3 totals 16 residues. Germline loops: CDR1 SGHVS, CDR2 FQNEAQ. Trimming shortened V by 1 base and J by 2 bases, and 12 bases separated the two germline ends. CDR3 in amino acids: CASSLGQGRTGNTIYF. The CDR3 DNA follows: TGTGCCAGCAGCTTAGGGCAGGGTAGGACTGGAAACACCATATATTTT. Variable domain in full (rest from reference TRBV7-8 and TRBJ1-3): GAGVSQSPRYKVAKRGQDVALRCDPISGHVSLFWYQQALGQGPEFLTYFQNEAQLDKSGLPSDRFFAERPEGSVSTLKIQRTQQEDSAVYLCASSLGQGRTGNTIYFGEGSWLTVV.

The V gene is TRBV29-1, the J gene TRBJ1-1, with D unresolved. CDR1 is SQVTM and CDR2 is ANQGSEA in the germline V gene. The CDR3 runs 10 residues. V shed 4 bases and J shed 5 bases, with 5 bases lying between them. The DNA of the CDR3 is TGCAGCGTTGCCCGTACTGAAGCTTTCTTT. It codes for CSVARTEAFF.

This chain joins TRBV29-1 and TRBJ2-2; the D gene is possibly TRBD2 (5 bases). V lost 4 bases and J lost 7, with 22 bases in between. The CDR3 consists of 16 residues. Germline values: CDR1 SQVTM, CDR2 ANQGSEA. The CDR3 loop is CSVALVGRSGDGELFF. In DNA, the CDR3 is TGCAGCGTTGCACTAGTAGGAAGGAGTGGAGACGGGGAGCTGTTTTTT.

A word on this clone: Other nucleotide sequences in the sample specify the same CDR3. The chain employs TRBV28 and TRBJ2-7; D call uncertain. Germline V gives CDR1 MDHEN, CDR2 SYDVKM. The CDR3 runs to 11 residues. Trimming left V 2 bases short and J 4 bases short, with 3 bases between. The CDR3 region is CASSLLYEQYF. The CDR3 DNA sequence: TGTGCCAGCAGTTTACTGTACGAGCAGTACTTC.

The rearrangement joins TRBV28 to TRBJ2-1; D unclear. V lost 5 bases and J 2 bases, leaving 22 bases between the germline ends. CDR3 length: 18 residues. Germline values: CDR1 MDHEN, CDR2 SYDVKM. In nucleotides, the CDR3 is TGTGCCAGCAGTACGCCCCGGCTCAGCGACCCCACCTACAATGAGCAGTTCTTC. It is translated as CASSTPRLSDPTYNEQFF. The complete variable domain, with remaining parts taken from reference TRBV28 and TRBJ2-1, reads DVKVTQSSRYLVKRTGEKVFLECVQDMDHENMFWYRQDPGLGLRLIYFSYDVKMKEKGDIPEGYSVSREKKERFSLILESASTNQTSMYLCASSTPRLSDPTYNEQFFGPGTRLTVL.

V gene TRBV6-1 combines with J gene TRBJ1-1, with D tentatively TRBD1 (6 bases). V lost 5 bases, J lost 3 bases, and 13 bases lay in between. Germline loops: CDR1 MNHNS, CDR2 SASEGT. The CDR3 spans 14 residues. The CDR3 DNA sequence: TGTGCCAGCAGTCCACAGGGAAAGGACACTGAAGCTTTCTTT. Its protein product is CASSPQGKDTEAFF.

The DNA of the CDR3 is TGTGCCAGCAGCTCTGGGGTACTAGCGGGAGAGACCCAGTACTTC. The encoded protein is CASSSGVLAGETQYF. The chain couples TRBV7-3 to TRBJ2-5; 9 bases agree with TRBD2. The CDR3 has 15 amino acids. V was pared by 4 bases and J by 4 bases, with 7 bases of the junction left unmatched. The germline gives CDR1 SGHTA, CDR2 FQGTGA. Full variable domain (rest looked up from reference TRBV7-3 and TRBJ2-5): GAGVSQTPSNKVTEKGKYVELRCDPISGHTALYWYRQSLGQGPEFLIYFQGTGAADDSGLPNDRFFAVRPEGSVSTLKIQRTERGDSAVYLCASSSGVLAGETQYFGPGTRLLVL.

The CDR3, as DNA: TGTGCCAGCAGTGGCAGCGGCCTCTCCTACAATGAGCAGTTCTTC. Translated, it gives CASSGSGLSYNEQFF. The rearrangement joins TRBV28 to TRBJ2-1; D might be TRBD2 (5 bases). Trimming shortened V by 5 bases and J by 0 bases, and 11 bases separated the two germline ends. The V gene's germline CDR1 is MDHEN and CDR2 SYDVKM. This CDR3 spans 15 amino acids.

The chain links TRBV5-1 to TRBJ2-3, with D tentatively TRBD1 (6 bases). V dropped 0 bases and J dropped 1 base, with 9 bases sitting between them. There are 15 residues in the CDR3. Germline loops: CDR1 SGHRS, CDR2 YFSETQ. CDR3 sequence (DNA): TGCGCCAGCAGCTTGGGAGGGGGACGCACAGATACGCAGTATTTT. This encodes CASSLGGGRTDTQYF.

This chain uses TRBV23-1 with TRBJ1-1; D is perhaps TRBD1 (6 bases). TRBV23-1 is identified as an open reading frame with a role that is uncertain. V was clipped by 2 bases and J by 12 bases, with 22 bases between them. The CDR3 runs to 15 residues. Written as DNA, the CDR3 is TGCGCCAGCAGTCAACCCCCCGCAGGGGCCCGTAGAACTTTCTTT. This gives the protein CASSQPPAGARRTFF.

The DNA of the CDR3 is TGTGCCAGCAGCCCCCGCCGGGGCACTGAAGCTTTCTTT. Protein product: CASSPRRGTEAFF. The chain carries TRBV3-1 (or the pseudogene TRBV3-2) and TRBJ1-1; D not resolved. This CDR3 contains 13 residues. Germline CDR1 LGHDT, CDR2 YNNKEL (reference sequence). Deletions cut 4 bases from V and 4 bases from J, with 10 bases between.

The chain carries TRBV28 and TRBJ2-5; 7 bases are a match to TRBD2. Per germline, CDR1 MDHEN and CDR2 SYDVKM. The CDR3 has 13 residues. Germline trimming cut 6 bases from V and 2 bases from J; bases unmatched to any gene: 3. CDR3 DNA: TGTGCCAGCAGGCCGGGACTACAAGAGACCCAGTACTTC. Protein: CASRPGLQETQYF.

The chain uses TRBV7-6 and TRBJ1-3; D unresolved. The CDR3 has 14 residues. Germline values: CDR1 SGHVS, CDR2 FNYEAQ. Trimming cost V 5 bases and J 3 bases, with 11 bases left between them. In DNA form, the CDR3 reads TGTGCCAGCAGCCCCGGGGAGTTTGGAAACACCATATATTTT. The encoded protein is CASSPGEFGNTIYF.

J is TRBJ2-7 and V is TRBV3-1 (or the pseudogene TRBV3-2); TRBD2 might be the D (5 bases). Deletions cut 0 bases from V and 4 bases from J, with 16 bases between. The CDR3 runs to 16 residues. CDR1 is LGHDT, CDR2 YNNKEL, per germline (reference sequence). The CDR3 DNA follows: TGTGCCAGCAGCCAAGATCTGCGGACGGGAAAATACGAGCAGTACTTC. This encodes CASSQDLRTGKYEQYF.

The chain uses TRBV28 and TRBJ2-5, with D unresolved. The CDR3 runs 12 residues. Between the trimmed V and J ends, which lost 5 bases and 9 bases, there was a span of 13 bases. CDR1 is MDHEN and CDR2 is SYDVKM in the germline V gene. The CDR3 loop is CASSPSGLAQYF. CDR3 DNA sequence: TGTGCCAGCAGTCCGTCCGGTCTGGCCCAGTACTTC.

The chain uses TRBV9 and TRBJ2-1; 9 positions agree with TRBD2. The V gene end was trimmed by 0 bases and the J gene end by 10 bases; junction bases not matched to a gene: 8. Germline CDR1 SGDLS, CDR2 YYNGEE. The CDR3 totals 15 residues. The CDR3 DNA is TGTGCCAGCAGCGTAGATATAGCGGGAGCACGGGAGCAGTTCTTC. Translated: CASSVDIAGAREQFF.

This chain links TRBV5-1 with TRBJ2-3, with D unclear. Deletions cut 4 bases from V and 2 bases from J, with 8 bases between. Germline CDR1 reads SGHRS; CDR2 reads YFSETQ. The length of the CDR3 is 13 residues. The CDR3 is CASSRPVTDTQYF. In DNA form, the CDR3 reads TGCGCCAGCAGCCGTCCTGTCACAGATACGCAGTATTTT.

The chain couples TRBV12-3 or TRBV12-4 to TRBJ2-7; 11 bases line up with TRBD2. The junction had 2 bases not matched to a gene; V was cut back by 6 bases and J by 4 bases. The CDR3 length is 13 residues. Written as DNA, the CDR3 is TGTGCCAGCAGGAGACTAGCGGGATACGAGCAGTACTTC. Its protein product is CASRRLAGYEQYF.

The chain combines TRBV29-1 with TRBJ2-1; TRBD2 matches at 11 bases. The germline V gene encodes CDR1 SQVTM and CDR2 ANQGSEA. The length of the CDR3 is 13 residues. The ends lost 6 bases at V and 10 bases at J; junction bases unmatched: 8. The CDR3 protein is CSVRDSGRVEQFF. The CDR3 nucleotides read TGCAGCGTCCGGGATAGCGGGAGGGTCGAGCAGTTCTTC.

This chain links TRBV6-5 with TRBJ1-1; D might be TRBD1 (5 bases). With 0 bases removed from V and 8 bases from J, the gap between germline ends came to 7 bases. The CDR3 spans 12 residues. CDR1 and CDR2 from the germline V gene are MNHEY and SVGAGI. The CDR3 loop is CASSYSGGEAFF. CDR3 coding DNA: TGTGCCAGCAGTTACTCGGGGGGGGAAGCTTTCTTT.

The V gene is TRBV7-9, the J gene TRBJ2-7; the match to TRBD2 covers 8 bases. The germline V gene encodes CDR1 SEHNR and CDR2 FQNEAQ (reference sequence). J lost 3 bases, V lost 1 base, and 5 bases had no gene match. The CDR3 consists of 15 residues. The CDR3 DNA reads TGTGCCAGCAGCTTAGGCCTAGCGGGTTACTACGAGCAGTACTTC. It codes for CASSLGLAGYYEQYF.